This T cell receptor beta chain was identified during a study of technical replicates of blood from a few donors. V was pared by 4 bases and J by 2 bases, with 11 bases between. The CDR3 runs to 14 residues. Germline-derived CDR1 and CDR2 are LNHDA and SQIVND (reference sequence). Produced via immunoSEQ multiplex PCR; TCRdb's table is partial and in-frame only. The repertoire holds 65,000 to 80,000 clones, with nearly 95% as singletons. The sample comprised T cells isolated from PBMCs. This chain connects TRBV19 to TRBJ2-5; D might be TRBD2 (5 bases). The receptor was isolated from a human donor in good health. DNA of the CDR3: TGTGCCAGTAGTACGCAAGCGGTACAAGAGACCCAGTACTTC. Translated: CASSTQAVQETQYF.